The rows below give T cell receptor beta chains drawn from one sample of a study of vaccination effects on CD4 cells after COVID-19. Antigen specificity for these receptors is unknown. Measured with immunoSEQ multiplex PCR; TCRdb has only the in-frame clones, and not every one. This sample has some 40,000 clones, with 65% to 80% found just once. This specimen was CD4+ T cells from PBMCs cultured without peptide, taken before COVID-19 vaccination. The receptor set was obtained from a human donor who received a COVID-19 vaccine. The CDR3 runs from the conserved cysteine through the conserved F or W. D genes are given only for firm matches. The size of a clone is reported for some rows only, either as once, few or many, or as a class for expanded clones.

clone size,CDR3 length,J gene,V gene,D gene,CDR3 protein,CDR3 DNA
once,16,TRBJ1-2,TRBV18,NA,CASSPRAGETNYGYTF,TGTGCCAGCTCACCACGGGCAGGAGAAACCAACTATGGCTACACCTTC
NA,13,TRBJ2-1,TRBV28,NA,CASSLGGIYGQFF,TGTGCCAGCAGTTTAGGGGGGATTTACGGGCAGTTCTTC
NA,14,TRBJ2-5,TRBV18,NA,CASSPRQGSETQYF,TGTGCCAGCTCACCACGGCAGGGTAGCGAGACCCAGTACTTC
NA,14,TRBJ1-2,TRBV5-5,TRBD1,CASSWGQAVYGYTF,TGTGCCAGCAGCTGGGGACAGGCCGTCTATGGCTACACCTTC
NA,14,TRBJ2-7,TRBV5-1,TRBD2,CASSFSGRADEQYF,TGCGCCAGCAGCTTTAGCGGGAGGGCCGACGAGCAGTACTTC
NA,18,TRBJ1-1,TRBV21-1,NA,CASSAWDRGPGLGAEAFF,TGTGCCAGCAGCGCCTGGGACAGGGGGCCTGGGCTGGGCGCTGAAGCTTTCTTT
once,13,TRBJ1-6,TRBV19,TRBD1,CATTGTGDSPLHF,TGTGCCACAACCGGGACAGGGGATTCACCCCTCCACTTT
once,13,TRBJ2-5,TRBV18,NA,CASSPSGSETQYF,TGTGCCAGCTCACCATCGGGGTCCGAGACCCAGTACTTC
NA,13,TRBJ1-2,TRBV12-3/TRBV12-4,TRBD1,CASSYRGSDGYTF,TGTGCCAGCAGTTACAGGGGGTCGGATGGCTACACCTTC
NA,14,TRBJ1-5,TRBV6-2/TRBV6-3,NA,CASSWGLSNQPQHF,TGTGCCAGCAGTTGGGGGCTTAGCAATCAGCCCCAGCATTTT
NA,15,TRBJ1-5,TRBV7-2,NA,CASSFRGASNQPQHF,TGTGCCAGCAGCTTTAGAGGGGCTAGCAATCAGCCCCAGCATTTT
NA,17,TRBJ2-3,TRBV4-2,NA,CASSQAYLAEGGDTQYF,TGTGCCAGCAGCCAAGCCTACCTAGCGGAGGGGGGAGATACGCAGTATTTT
NA,16,TRBJ2-7,TRBV7-9,NA,CASSLGLGLTAYEQYF,TGTGCCAGCAGCTTAGGATTGGGGTTGACAGCCTACGAGCAGTACTTC
NA,16,TRBJ2-2,TRBV4-1,TRBD2,CASSQPLAGRAGELFF,TGCGCCAGCAGCCAACCGCTAGCGGGAAGGGCCGGGGAGCTGTTTTTT
once,17,TRBJ1-6,TRBV3-1/TRBV3-2,TRBD1,CASSPNRWGQPNSPLHF,TGTGCCAGCAGCCCCAACCGCTGGGGACAGCCTAATTCACCCCTCCACTTT
few,15,TRBJ1-2,TRBV5-1,NA,CASSLESRANYGYTF,TGCGCCAGCAGCTTGGAATCGAGGGCGAACTATGGCTACACCTTC
NA,13,TRBJ1-5,TRBV19,NA,CASSAQGYQPQHF,TGTGCCAGTAGTGCCCAGGGGTATCAGCCCCAGCATTTT
NA,18,TRBJ2-6,TRBV6-1,NA,CASSEALLWSAGANVLTF,TGTGCCAGCAGTGAAGCGCTTCTCTGGTCGGCTGGGGCCAACGTCCTGACTTTC
few,13,TRBJ1-2,TRBV12-3/TRBV12-4,NA,CASSLRAGYGYTF,TGTGCCAGCAGTTTAAGGGCAGGCTATGGCTACACCTTC
NA,14,TRBJ2-1,TRBV5-4,TRBD2,CATGVETSGNEQFF,TGTGCCACCGGCGTAGAAACTAGCGGCAATGAGCAGTTCTTC
NA,15,TRBJ2-7,TRBV7-6,TRBD1,CASSTLPGQRYEQYF,TGTGCCAGCAGCACCCTCCCGGGACAGCGATACGAGCAGTACTTC
few,15,TRBJ2-1,TRBV6-5,TRBD1,CASSLTGDRFNEQFF,TGTGCCAGCAGCCTAACAGGGGACCGATTCAATGAGCAGTTCTTC
NA,14,TRBJ2-3,TRBV5-1,NA,CASSLGPDRDTQYF,TGCGCCAGCAGCTTGGGCCCGGACAGAGATACGCAGTATTTT
NA,19,TRBJ1-6,TRBV6-4,NA,CASSDPGWSEEHRNSPLHF,TGTGCCAGCAGTGACCCAGGTTGGTCGGAAGAGCACCGTAATTCACCCCTCCACTTT
NA,14,TRBJ2-7,TRBV13,TRBD1,CASSVGQAPYEQYF,TGTGCCAGCAGCGTGGGACAGGCCCCCTACGAGCAGTACTTC
NA,15,TRBJ1-1,TRBV2,NA,CASSERRQKGTEAFF,TGTGCCAGCAGTGAAAGGCGCCAAAAGGGCACTGAAGCTTTCTTT
few,13,TRBJ1-2,TRBV7-2,TRBD1,CASSTKTGGGYTF,TGTGCCAGCAGCACGAAGACAGGGGGTGGCTACACCTTC
NA,14,TRBJ1-4,TRBV5-5,NA,CASSLGGTLEKLFF,TGTGCCAGCAGCTTGGGCGGGACATTGGAAAAACTGTTTTTT
NA,15,TRBJ2-5,TRBV5-1,NA,CASSLGWRGEETQYF,TGCGCCAGCAGCTTGGGGTGGAGGGGAGAAGAGACCCAGTACTTC
NA,13,TRBJ1-2,TRBV12-3/TRBV12-4,TRBD1,CASSPIRGLGYTF,TGTGCCAGCAGCCCGATCAGGGGGCTCGGCTACACCTTC
NA,14,TRBJ1-2,TRBV2,NA,CASSARTAGMVGTF,TGTGCCAGCAGTGCCAGAACCGCCGGGATGGTGGGCACCTTC
NA,13,TRBJ1-4,TRBV19,NA,CASSVLWNEKLFF,TGTGCCAGTAGTGTGCTGTGGAATGAAAAACTGTTTTTT
few,13,TRBJ2-1,TRBV12-3/TRBV12-4,NA,CASSSLEYNEQFF,TGTGCCAGCAGTTCGCTCGAATACAATGAGCAGTTCTTC
NA,13,TRBJ1-1,TRBV3-1/TRBV3-2,NA,CASSQDGRIEAFF,TGTGCCAGCAGCCAAGATGGCCGGATTGAAGCTTTCTTT
NA,13,TRBJ1-1,TRBV25-1,NA,CASLDITGNEAFF,TGTGCCAGCTTGGACATAACAGGGAACGAAGCTTTCTTT
NA,15,TRBJ2-7,TRBV27,NA,CASSLSPGPNYEQYF,TGTGCCAGCAGTTTATCGCCCGGGCCCAACTACGAGCAGTACTTC
NA,15,TRBJ2-2,TRBV3-1/TRBV3-2,NA,CASSQALLNTGELFF,TGTGCCAGCAGCCAAGCTCTCCTGAACACCGGGGAGCTGTTTTTT
NA,14,TRBJ2-6,TRBV19,TRBD2,CASKRGHGANVLTF,TGTGCCTCCAAGCGGGGGCACGGGGCCAACGTCCTGACTTTC
few,16,TRBJ2-1,TRBV24-1,TRBD2,CATSDSRTSGSNEQFF,TGTGCCACCAGTGATTCCCGGACTAGCGGGAGCAATGAGCAGTTCTTC
NA,14,TRBJ1-6,TRBV10-3,NA,CAIARASYNSPLHF,TGTGCCATCGCACGGGCCTCCTATAATTCACCCCTCCACTTT
NA,15,TRBJ2-3,TRBV9,TRBD2,CASSVVGLAADTQYF,TGTGCCAGCAGCGTAGTTGGACTAGCGGCAGATACGCAGTATTTT
NA,16,TRBJ1-3,TRBV5-5,NA,CASSLVGLFSGNTIYF,TGTGCCAGCAGCTTGGTTGGACTCTTCTCTGGAAACACCATATATTTT
few,15,TRBJ2-7,TRBV5-4,TRBD1,CASSGRVTGEHEQYF,TGTGCCAGCAGCGGAAGGGTGACAGGGGAACACGAGCAGTACTTC
once,15,TRBJ2-7,TRBV7-8,NA,CASSLRRQGLSTQYF,TGTGCCAGCAGTCTAAGGCGTCAGGGTTTATCGACGCAGTACTTC
once,11,TRBJ2-7,TRBV12-3/TRBV12-4,TRBD1,CASSLTGGKYF,TGTGCCAGCAGCCTTACAGGGGGCAAGTACTTC
NA,14,TRBJ2-3,TRBV11-2,NA,CASSFAPYTDTQYF,TGTGCCAGCAGCTTCGCTCCTTACACAGATACGCAGTATTTT
few,16,TRBJ1-3,TRBV7-2,NA,CASSLVPGATGNTIYF,TGTGCCAGCAGCTTAGTTCCAGGCGCTACTGGAAACACCATATATTTT
NA,12,TRBJ1-2,TRBV5-6,NA,CASSSGPYGYTF,TGTGCCAGCAGCTCCGGGCCCTATGGCTACACCTTC
NA,16,TRBJ2-3,TRBV12-5,TRBD2,CASGLGLAGGGDTQYF,TGTGCTAGTGGTTTGGGACTAGCGGGGGGTGGAGATACGCAGTATTTT
once,15,TRBJ2-7,TRBV18,TRBD1,CASSPGTGGIYEQYF,TGTGCCAGCTCACCAGGGACAGGGGGCATCTACGAGCAGTACTTC
once,14,TRBJ1-4,TRBV6-5,TRBD1,CASRRDRANEKLFF,TGTGCCAGCAGGAGGGACAGGGCTAATGAAAAACTGTTTTTT
NA,13,TRBJ1-6,TRBV6-4,NA,CASSDLGGSPLHF,TGTGCCAGCAGTGACCTGGGGGGCTCACCCCTCCACTTT
once,15,TRBJ1-6,TRBV3-1/TRBV3-2,TRBD1,CASSYGQGRNSPLHF,TGTGCCAGCAGCTACGGACAGGGGAGGAATTCACCCCTCCACTTT
NA,17,TRBJ1-4,TRBV19,NA,CASTGGIGKGVNEKLFF,TGTGCCAGTACCGGAGGGATTGGAAAAGGGGTTAATGAAAAACTGTTTTTT
once,15,TRBJ2-1,TRBV19,NA,CASSIVRVGAREQFF,TGTGCCAGTAGTATAGTGCGGGTCGGGGCCCGTGAGCAGTTCTTC